The rows below give T cell receptor beta chains drawn from one sample of a study of blood T cell repertoires in COVID-19. Method: immunoSEQ multiplex PCR; TCRdb's copy keeps in-frame clones and lacks some. The table lists 300,000 to 400,000 clones, around 87% of them singletons, with under 3% in the top ten. The specimen was peripheral blood. These receptors came from a woman aged 55-70 years with COVID-19, enrolled during active disease. The CDR3 runs from the conserved cysteine through the conserved F or W. Fields, in order: CDR3 length, V gene, J gene, D gene, clone size, CDR3 DNA, CDR3 protein. D genes are given only for firm matches. Rows give clone size only sometimes, using once, few, many, or a class for an expanded clone.

14	TRBV28	TRBJ2-7	-	-	TGTGCCAGCAGTTTAACTAGCTGGTCCTACGAGCAGTACTTC	CASSLTSWSYEQYF
15	TRBV7-6	TRBJ1-1	TRBD1	-	TGTGCCAGCAGCTTACTCAGGGGGCCCGGGGGAGAAGCTTTCTTT	CASSLLRGPGGEAFF
13	TRBV10-1	TRBJ2-1	-	-	TGCGCCAGCAGTGAGTACAGGTCTGGTGAGCAGTTCTTC	CASSEYRSGEQFF
12	TRBV7-3	TRBJ2-1	-	-	TGTGCCAGCAGCTCCGGAGCTAGTGAGCAGTTCTTC	CASSSGASEQFF
15	TRBV16	TRBJ1-5	TRBD1	few	TGTGCCAGCAGCCAATCGGGGACAGCTAATCAGCCCCAGCATTTT	CASSQSGTANQPQHF
15	TRBV10-1	TRBJ2-2	-	-	TGCGCCAGCAGTGAGTCCATTCCGGGGACCGGGGAGCTGTTTTTT	CASSESIPGTGELFF
15	TRBV11-1	TRBJ2-7	TRBD2	-	TGTGCCAGCAGACTCAAGTTGGGGGGGAATGACGAGCAGTACTTC	CASRLKLGGNDEQYF
14	TRBV4-1	TRBJ1-1	-	-	TGCGCCAGCAGCCAAGATGAGCGGCGGGGGGAAGCTTTCTTT	CASSQDERRGEAFF
16	TRBV27	TRBJ1-2	TRBD1	-	TGTGCCAGCAGTATGACCAGAACCGGGACAGAAGGTGGCTACACCTTC	CASSMTRTGTEGGYTF
15	TRBV9	TRBJ2-1	TRBD2	-	TGTGCCAGCAGCCGGAGGGGGGGACTAGACAATGAGCAGTTCTTC	CASSRRGGLDNEQFF
11	TRBV29-1	TRBJ2-3	-	-	TGCAGCGTTGCCCAGGGGATGACGCAGTATTTT	CSVAQGMTQYF
16	TRBV2	TRBJ2-2	TRBD2	once	TGTGCCAGCACCCGACTAGCGGGGATGAACACCGGGGAGCTGTTTTTT	CASTRLAGMNTGELFF